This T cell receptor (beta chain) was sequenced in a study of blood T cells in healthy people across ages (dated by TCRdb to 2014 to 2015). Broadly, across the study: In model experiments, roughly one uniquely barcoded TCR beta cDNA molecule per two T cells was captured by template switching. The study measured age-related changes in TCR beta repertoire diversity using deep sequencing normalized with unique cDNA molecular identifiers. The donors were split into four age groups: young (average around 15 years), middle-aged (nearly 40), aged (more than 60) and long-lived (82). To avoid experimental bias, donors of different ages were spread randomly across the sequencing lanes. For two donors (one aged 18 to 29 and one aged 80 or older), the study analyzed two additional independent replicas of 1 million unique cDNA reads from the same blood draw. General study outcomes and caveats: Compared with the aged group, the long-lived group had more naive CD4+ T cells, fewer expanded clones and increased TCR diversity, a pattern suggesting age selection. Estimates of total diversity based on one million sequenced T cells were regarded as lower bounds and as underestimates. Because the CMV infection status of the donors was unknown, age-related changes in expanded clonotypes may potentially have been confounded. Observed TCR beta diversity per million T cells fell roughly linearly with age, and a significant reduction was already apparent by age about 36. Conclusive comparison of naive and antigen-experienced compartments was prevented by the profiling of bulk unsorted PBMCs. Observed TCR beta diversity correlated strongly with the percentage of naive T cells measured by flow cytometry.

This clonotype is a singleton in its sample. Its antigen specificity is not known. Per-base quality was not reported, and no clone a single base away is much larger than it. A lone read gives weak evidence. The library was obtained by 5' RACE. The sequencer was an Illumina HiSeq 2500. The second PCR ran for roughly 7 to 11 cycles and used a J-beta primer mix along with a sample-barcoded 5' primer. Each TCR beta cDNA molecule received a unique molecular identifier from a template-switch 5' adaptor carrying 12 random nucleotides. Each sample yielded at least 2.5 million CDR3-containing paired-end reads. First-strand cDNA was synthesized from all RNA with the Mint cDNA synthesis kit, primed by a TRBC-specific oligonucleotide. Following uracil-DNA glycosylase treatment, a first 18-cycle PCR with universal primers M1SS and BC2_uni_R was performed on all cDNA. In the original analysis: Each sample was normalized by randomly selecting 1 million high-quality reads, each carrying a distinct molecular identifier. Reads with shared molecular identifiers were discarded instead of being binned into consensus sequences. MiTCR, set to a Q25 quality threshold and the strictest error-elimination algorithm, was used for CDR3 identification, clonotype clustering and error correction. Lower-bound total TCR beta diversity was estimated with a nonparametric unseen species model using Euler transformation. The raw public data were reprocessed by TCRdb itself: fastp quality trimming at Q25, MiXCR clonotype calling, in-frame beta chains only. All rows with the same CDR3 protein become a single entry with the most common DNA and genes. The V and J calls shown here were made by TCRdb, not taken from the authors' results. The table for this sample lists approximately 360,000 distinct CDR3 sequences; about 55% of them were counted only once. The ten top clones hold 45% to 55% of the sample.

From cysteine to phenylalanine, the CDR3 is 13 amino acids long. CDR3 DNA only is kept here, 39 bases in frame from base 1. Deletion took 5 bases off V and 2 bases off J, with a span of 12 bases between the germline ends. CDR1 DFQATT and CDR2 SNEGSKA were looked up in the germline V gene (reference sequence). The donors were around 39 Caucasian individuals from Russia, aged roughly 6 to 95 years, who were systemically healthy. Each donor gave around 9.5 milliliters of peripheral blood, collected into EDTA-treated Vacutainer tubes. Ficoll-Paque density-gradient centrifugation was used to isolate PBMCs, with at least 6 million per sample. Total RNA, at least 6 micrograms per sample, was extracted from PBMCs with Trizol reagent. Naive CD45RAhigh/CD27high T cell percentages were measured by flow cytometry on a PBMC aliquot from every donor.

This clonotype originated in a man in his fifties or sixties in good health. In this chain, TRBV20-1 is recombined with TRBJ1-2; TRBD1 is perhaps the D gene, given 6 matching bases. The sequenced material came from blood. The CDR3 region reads CSAWTDQNYGYTF. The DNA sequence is TGCAGTGCTTGGACAGACCAGAACTATGGCTACACCTTC.